The 3 T cell receptor beta chains below come from one sample, sequenced in a study of CD8 T cells in ankylosing spondylitis. TCRdb independently ran MiXCR on the 5' RACE reads; one entry per CDR3 protein. The table shows around 150,000 distinct CDR3 sequences, with roughly 31% occurring only once. Material: synovial fluid, either unsorted or a sorted T cell fraction (not recorded which). The receptors shown here come from a male donor with ankylosing spondylitis.

This clonotype came up many times. This chain connects TRBV30 to TRBJ1-4; a weak D match, TRBD1 (6 bases). Germline CDR1 and CDR2: GTSNPN and SVGIG (reference sequence). The CDR3 consists of 16 residues. V was trimmed by 3 bases and J by 5 bases, leaving 19 bases between them. CDR3 amino acids: CAWSTSRGATNEKLFF. In DNA, the CDR3 is TGTGCCTGGAGCACCTCTAGGGGGGCGACGAATGAAAAACTGTTTTTT.

The CDR3 bases are TGTGCCAGCAGCTTAGGAGGGATTAACCGACCGGTCATTCTGGCTTTCTTT. Protein product: CASSLGGINRPVILAFF. V and J are TRBV5-6 and TRBJ1-1, with D hard to call. CDR1 SGHDT and CDR2 YYEEEE come from the germline V gene. This CDR3 region has 17 residues. Trimming shortened V by 2 bases and J by 11 bases, and 28 bases separated the two germline ends.

V and J are TRBV12-3 or TRBV12-4 and TRBJ1-5; TRBD1 matches 11 bases. The CDR3 runs 14 residues. Trimming at V came to 7 bases and at J to 12 bases, leaving 11 bases not matched to a gene. The CDR3 protein is CASKEGQGGQSQHF. DNA for the CDR3: TGTGCCAGCAAAGAGGGACAGGGGGGCCAAAGCCAGCATTTT.